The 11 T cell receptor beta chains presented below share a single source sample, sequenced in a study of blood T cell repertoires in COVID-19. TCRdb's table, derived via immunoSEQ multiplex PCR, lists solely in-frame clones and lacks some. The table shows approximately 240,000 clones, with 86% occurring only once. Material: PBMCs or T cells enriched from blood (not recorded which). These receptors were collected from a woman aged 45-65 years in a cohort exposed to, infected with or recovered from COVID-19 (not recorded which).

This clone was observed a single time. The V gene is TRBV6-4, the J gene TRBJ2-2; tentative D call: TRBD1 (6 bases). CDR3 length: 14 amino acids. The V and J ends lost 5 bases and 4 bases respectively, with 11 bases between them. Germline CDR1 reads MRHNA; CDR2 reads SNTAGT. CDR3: CASSWDIATGELFF. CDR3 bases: TGTGCCAGCAGTTGGGACATCGCCACCGGGGAGCTGTTTTTT.

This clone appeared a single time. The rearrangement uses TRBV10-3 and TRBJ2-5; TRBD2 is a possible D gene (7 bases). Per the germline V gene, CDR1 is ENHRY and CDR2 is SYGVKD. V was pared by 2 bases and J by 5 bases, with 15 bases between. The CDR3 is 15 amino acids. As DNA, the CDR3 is TGTGCCATCAGTGAGAGGTGGGGGGGGCCTGAGACCCAGTACTTC. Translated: CAISERWGGPETQYF.

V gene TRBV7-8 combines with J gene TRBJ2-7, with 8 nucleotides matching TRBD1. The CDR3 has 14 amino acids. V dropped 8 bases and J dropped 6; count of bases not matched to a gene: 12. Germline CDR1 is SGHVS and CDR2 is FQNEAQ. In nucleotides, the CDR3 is TGTGCCAGCCGATTGGGGACAGGTGGTGGCGAGCAGTACTTC. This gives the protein CASRLGTGGGEQYF.

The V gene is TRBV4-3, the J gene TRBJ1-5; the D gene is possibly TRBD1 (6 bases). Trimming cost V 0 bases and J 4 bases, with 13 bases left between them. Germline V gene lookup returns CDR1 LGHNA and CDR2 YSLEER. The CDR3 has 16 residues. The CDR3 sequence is CASSQDATGVNQPQHF. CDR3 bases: TGCGCCAGCAGCCAAGATGCGACAGGCGTTAATCAGCCCCAGCATTTT.

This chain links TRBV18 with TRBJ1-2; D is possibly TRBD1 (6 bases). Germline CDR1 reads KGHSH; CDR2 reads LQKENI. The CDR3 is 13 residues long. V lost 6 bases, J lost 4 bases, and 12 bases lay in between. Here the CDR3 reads CASSTQGTYGYTF. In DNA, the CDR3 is TGTGCCAGCTCTACCCAGGGGACCTATGGCTACACCTTC.

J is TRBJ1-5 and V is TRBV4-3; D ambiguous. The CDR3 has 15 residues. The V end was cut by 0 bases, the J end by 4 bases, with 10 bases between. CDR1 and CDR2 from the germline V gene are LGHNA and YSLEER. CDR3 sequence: CASSQDEASNQPQHF. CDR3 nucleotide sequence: TGCGCCAGCAGCCAAGACGAGGCCTCGAATCAGCCCCAGCATTTT.

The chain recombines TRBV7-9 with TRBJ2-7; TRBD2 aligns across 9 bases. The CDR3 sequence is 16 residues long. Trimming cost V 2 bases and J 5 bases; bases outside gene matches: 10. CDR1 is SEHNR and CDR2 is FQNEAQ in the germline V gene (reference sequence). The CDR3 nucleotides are TGTGCCAGCAGCTTAAGGTCGCGGGGGGGCCTGGACGAGCAGTACTTC. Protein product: CASSLRSRGGLDEQYF.

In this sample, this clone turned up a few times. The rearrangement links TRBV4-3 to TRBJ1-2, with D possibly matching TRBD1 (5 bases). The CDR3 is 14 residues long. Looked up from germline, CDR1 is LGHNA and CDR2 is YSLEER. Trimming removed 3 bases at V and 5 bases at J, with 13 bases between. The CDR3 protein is CASSHWGGVYGYTF. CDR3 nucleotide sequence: TGCGCCAGCAGCCACTGGGGGGGGGTATATGGCTACACCTTC.

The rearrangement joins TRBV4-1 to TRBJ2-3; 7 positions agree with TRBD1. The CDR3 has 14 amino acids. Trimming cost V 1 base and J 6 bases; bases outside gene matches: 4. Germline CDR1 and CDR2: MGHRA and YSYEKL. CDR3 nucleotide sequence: TGCGCCAGCAGCCAAGGGGACAGTTGGGATACGCAGTATTTT. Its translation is CASSQGDSWDTQYF.

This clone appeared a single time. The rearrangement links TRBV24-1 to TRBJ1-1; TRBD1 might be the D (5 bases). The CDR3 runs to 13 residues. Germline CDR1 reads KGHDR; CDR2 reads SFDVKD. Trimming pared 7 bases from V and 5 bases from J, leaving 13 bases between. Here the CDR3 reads CATRGTGSTEAFF. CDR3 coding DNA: TGTGCCACCAGAGGGACTGGGAGTACTGAAGCTTTCTTT.

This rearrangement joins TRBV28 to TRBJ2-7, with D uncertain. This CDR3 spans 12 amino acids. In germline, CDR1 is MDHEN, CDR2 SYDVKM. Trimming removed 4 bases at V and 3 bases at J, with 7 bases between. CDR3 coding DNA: TGTGCCAGCAGTTCGTCGTTCTACGAGCAGTACTTC. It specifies CASSSSFYEQYF.